This T cell receptor (beta chain) was identified in a study of blood T cell repertoires in COVID-19. Study background: The United States, Italy and Spain supplied acute and convalescent COVID-19 samples.

The length of the CDR3 is 16 residues. CDR1 is KGHSY and CDR2 is FQNENV in the germline V gene. V was cut by 2 bases and J by 5 bases, with 18 bases left in between. The authors' processing: The authors estimated nucleated cell counts from reference gene primer amplification. Produced via immunoSEQ multiplex PCR; TCRdb's table is partial and in-frame only. V and J calls and clone size follow that table, whereas D and trimming were derived from the DNA. This sample yields 200,000 to 250,000 clones, of which about nine tenths are seen a single time; less than 3.5% belongs to the top ten. The sequence was collected from a woman aged 60-75 years with acute or convalescent COVID-19. The sequencing input was peripheral blood. The chain is built from TRBV16 and TRBJ1-1; TRBD1 is a possible D gene (6 bases). CDR3 sequence reads: CASSQRSRGGRTEAFF. For the CDR3, the DNA is TGTGCCAGCAGCCAACGATCCCGGGGGGGGCGGACTGAAGCTTTCTTT.